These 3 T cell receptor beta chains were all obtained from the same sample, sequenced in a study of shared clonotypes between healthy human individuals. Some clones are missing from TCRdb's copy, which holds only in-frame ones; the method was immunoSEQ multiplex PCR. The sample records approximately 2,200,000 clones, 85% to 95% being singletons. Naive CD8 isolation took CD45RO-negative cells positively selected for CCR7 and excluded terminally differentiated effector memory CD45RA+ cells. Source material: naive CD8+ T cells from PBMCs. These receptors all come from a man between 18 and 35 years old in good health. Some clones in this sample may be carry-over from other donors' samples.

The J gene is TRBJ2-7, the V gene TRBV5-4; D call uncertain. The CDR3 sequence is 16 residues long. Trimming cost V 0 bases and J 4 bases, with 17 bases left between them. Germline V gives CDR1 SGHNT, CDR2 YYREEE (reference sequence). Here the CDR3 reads CASSLAWGGDGYEQYF. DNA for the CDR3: TGTGCCAGCAGCTTGGCCTGGGGTGGAGACGGTTACGAGCAGTACTTC.

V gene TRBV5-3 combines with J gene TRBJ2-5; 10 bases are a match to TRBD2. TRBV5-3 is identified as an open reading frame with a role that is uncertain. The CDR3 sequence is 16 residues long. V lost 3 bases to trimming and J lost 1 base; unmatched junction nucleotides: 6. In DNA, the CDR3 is TGTGCCAGAAGCTGGACCCTAGCGGGAGTCCAAGAGACCCAGTACTTC. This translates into CARSWTLAGVQETQYF.

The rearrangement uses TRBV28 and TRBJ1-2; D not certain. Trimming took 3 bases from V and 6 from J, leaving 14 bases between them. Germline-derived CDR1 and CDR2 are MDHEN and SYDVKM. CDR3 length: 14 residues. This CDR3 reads CASSFVVMRDGYTF. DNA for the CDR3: TGTGCCAGCAGTTTTGTAGTGATGAGGGATGGCTACACCTTC.